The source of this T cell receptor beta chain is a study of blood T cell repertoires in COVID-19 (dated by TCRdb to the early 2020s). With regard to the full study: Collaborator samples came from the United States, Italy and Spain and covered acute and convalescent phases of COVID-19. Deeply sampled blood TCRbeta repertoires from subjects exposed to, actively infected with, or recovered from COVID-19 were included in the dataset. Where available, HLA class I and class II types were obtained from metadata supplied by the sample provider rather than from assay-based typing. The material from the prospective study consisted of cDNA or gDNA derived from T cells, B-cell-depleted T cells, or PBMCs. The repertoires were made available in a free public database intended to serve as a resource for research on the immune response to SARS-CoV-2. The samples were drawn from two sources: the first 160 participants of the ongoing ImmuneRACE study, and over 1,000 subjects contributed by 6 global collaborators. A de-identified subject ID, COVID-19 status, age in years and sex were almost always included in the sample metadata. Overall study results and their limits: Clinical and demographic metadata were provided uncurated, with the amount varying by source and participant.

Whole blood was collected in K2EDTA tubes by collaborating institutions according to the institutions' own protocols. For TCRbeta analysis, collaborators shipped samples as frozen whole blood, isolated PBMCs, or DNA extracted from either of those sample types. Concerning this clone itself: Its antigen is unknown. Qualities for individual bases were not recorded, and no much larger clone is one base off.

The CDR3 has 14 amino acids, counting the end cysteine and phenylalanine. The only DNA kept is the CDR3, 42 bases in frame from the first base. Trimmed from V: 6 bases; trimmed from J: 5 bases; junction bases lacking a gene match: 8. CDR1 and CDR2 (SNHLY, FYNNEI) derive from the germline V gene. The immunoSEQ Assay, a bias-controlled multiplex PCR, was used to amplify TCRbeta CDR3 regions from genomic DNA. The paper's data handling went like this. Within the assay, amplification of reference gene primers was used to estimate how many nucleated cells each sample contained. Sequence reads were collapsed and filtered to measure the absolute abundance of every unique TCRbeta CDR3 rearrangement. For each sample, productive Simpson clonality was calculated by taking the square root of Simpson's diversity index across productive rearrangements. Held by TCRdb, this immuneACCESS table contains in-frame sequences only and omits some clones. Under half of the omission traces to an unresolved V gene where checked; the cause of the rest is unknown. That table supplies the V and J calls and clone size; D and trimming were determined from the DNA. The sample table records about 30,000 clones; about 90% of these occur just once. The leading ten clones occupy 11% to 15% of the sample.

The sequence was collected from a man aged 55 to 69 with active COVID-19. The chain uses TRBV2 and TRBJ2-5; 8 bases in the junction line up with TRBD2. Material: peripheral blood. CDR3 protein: CASRMSGSFETQYF. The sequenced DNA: TGTGCCAGCAGGATGAGCGGGAGTTTCGAGACCCAGTACTTC.